This T cell receptor beta chain was captured in a study of blood T cells in healthy people across ages. Notes on the study in general: Estimated diversity that came from one million T cells was considered an underestimate.

The CDR3 is made up of 14 amino acids. Unmatched junction bases numbered 10, after V lost 4 bases and J lost 10 bases. Germline assignment: CDR1 SGHTA and CDR2 FQGNSA. The authors ran a second PCR of 7 to 11 cycles using a sample-barcoded 5' primer and a J-beta primer mix. Sequencing yielded, for each sample, at least 3 million paired-end reads carrying CDR3. TCRdb re-called the 5' RACE reads through MiXCR, storing one row per CDR3 protein. The sample includes 1,300,000 or so distinct CDR3 sequences, approximately 59% of them seen just once. As regards this clonotype: What it binds is not known.

The sequencing sample was made of blood. The source is a man younger than 35 in good health. V and J are TRBV7-2 and TRBJ2-1; 7 bases are shared with TRBD1. CDR3 nucleotides: TGTGCCAGCAGCTCGACAGGGTGGGAATACGAGCAGTTCTTC. Encoded protein: CASSSTGWEYEQFF.